The T cell receptor (beta chain) under discussion was sequenced for a study of blood T cell repertoires in COVID-19. Enrollment of patients from Seattle took place during active infection, with longitudinal follow-up. The protocol was immunoSEQ multiplex PCR, while the TCRdb copy is restricted to in-frame clones and leaves out a portion. The sample has some 250,000 clones, 81% seen once. Germline V gene lookup returns CDR1 LGHDT and CDR2 YNNKEL (reference sequence). This CDR3 comprises 16 residues. V gave up 5 bases and J gave up 8 bases; unmatched junction bases: 12. The chain recombines TRBV3-1 (or the pseudogene TRBV3-2) with TRBJ1-1; TRBD1 agrees at 12 bases. The sequence derives from a woman of 80 years or more with COVID-19, enrolled during active disease. Sequenced input: peripheral blood. Here the CDR3 reads CASSKNPGTGGGEAFF. The CDR3 DNA sequence: TGTGCCAGCAGCAAAAACCCCGGGACAGGGGGCGGGGAAGCTTTCTTT.